The present T cell receptor (beta chain) was sequenced within a study of blood T cell repertoires in COVID-19. Study background: There were acute and convalescent COVID-19 samples, and they came from the United States, Italy and Spain. PBMCs, B-cell-depleted T cells, or T cells were the source of the cDNA or gDNA that made up the material.

Original handling: Counts of nucleated cells, estimated from reference gene primer amplification, were obtained. TCRdb's table, derived via immunoSEQ multiplex PCR, lists solely in-frame clones and lacks some. D and trimming were read from the DNA, whereas the V and J calls and clone size are those reported in that table. The sample lists 130,000 to 150,000 clones; 88% were seen once. The CDR3 runs to 16 residues. The V and J ends lost 6 bases and 3 bases respectively, with 18 bases between them. Germline V lookup: CDR1 WSHSY, CDR2 SAAADI. Sequencing was carried out using peripheral blood. The TCR sequence derives from a human donor in a cohort sampled during active COVID-19. The J gene is TRBJ1-5, the V gene TRBV10-2, with unresolved D. CDR3 amino acids: CASREPGRGNNQPQHF. CDR3 sequence (DNA): TGCGCCAGCAGGGAACCTGGTCGGGGAAACAATCAGCCCCAGCATTTT.